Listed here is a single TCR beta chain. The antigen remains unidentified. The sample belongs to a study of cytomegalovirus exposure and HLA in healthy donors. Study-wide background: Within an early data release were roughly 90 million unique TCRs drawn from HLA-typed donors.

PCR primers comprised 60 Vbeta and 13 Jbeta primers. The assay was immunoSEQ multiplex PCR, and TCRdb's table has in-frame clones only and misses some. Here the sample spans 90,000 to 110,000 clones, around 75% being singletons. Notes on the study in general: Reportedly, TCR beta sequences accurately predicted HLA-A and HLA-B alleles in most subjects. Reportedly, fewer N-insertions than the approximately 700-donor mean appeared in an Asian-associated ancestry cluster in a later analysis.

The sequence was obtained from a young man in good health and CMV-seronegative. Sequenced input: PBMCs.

DNA of the CDR3: TGTGCCTGGAGTGTACGTGGGCTAACCTACGAGCAGTACTTC. Protein product: CAWSVRGLTYEQYF. V gene TRBV30 combines with J gene TRBJ2-7; no definite D call. The V end lost 0 bases, the J end lost 2 bases, and 11 bases lay between the germline ends. The CDR3 is made up of 14 amino acids. Germline CDR1 is GTSNPN and CDR2 is SVGIG (reference sequence).